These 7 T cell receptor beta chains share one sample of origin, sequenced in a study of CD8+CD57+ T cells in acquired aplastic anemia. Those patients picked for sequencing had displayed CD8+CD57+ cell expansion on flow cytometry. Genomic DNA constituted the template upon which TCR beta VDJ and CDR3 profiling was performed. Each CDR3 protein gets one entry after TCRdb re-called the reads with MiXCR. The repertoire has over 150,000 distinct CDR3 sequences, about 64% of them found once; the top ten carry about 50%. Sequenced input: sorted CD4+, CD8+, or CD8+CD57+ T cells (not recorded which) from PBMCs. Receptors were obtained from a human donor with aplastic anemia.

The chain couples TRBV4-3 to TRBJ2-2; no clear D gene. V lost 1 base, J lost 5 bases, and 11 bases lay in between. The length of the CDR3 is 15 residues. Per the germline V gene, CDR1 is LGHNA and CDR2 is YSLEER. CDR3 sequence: CASSQAAVGTGELFF. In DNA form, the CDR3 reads TGCGCCAGCAGCCAAGCGGCAGTAGGGACCGGGGAGCTGTTTTTT.

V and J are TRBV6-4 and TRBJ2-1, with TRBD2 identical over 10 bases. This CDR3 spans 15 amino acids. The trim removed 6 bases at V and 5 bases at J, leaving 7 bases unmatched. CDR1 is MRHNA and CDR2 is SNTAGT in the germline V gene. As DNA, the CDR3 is TGTGCCAGCAGCCCCGGGACTAGCGAGAACAATGAGCAGTTCTTC. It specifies CASSPGTSENNEQFF.

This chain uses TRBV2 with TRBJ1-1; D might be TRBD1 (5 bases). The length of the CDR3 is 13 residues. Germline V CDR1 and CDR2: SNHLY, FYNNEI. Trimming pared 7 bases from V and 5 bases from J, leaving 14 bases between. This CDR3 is CASTMGEGTEAFF. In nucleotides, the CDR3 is TGTGCCAGCACCATGGGGGAGGGTACTGAAGCTTTCTTT.

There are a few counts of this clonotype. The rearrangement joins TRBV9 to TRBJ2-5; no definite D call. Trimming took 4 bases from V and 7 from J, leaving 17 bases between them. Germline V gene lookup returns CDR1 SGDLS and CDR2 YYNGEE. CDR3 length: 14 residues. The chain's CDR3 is CASSSPLGVGTQYF. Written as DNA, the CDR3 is TGTGCCAGCAGCTCCCCTTTGGGCGTGGGGACCCAGTACTTC.

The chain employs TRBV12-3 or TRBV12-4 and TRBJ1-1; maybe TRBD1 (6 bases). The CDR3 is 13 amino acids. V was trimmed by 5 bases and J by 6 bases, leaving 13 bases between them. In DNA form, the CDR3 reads TGTGCCAGCAGTCCAACAGGGTTGCCTGAAGCTTTCTTT. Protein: CASSPTGLPEAFF.

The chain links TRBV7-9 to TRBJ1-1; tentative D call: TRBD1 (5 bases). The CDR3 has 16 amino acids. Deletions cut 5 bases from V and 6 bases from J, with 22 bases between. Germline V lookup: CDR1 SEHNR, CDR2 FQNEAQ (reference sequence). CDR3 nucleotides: TGTGCCAGCAGCCTTTCAGGCGGTATCAGGGATCCTGAAGCTTTCTTT. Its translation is CASSLSGGIRDPEAFF.

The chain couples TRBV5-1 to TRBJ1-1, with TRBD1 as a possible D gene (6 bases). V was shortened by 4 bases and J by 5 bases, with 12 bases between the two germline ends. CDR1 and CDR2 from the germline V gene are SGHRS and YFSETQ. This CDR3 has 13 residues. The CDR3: CASSTGQFTEAFF. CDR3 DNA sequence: TGCGCCAGCAGCACAGGACAGTTTACTGAAGCTTTCTTT.